The rows below give T cell receptor beta chains drawn from one sample of a study of T cell repertoires in cytomegalovirus infection. These receptors lack a known antigen. TCRdb fed the reads into MiXCR, producing one record per CDR3 protein. The table has about 500,000 distinct CDR3 sequences, roughly 34% seen once. The source was cultured PBMCs, collected from culture after CMV antigen stimulation. These receptors all come from a human donor in good health (CMV status not recorded). Some clones in this sample may be carry-over from other donors' samples. Each CDR3 is given with its conserved first and last residue. Fields, in order: D gene, J gene, V gene, CDR3 length, clone size, CDR3 DNA, CDR3 protein. D genes are given only for firm matches. Where a row states a size, it is once, few, many or the class of an expanded clone; other rows omit it.

>.|TRBJ2-5|TRBV5-3|14|.
TGTGCCAGCCGCTCCTTGAGGGGCATAGAGACCCAGTACTTC
CASRSLRGIETQYF
>.|TRBJ2-1|TRBV6-5|16|.
TGTGCCAGCAGTTACAGGTGGGAGTCGAACTACAATGAGCAGTTCTTC
CASSYRWESNYNEQFF
>.|TRBJ1-3|TRBV7-2|15|medium-sized
TGTGCCAGCAGCTTAGGGAGGGCTACTGGAAACACCATATATTTT
CASSLGRATGNTIYF
>.|TRBJ2-1|TRBV7-9|12|.
TGTGCCAGCAGCTCCCCTAAGAATGAGCAGTTCTTC
CASSSPKNEQFF
>.|TRBJ1-1|TRBV10-3|12|.
TGTGCCATCAGTCCTAACACCAAAGAAGCTTTCTTT
CAISPNTKEAFF
>.|TRBJ1-2|TRBV19|15|few
TGTGCCAGTAGTATGGGACATCACTTGGGCTATGGCTACACCTTC
CASSMGHHLGYGYTF
>TRBD1|TRBJ1-6|TRBV12-3/TRBV12-4|15|.
TGTGCCAGCAGCCCCAGACAGGGGCAGGTCTCACCCCTCCACTTT
CASSPRQGQVSPLHF
>TRBD2|TRBJ2-1|TRBV27|17|.
TGTGCCAGCAGTCCACTCACTAGCGCCAAGTCCTACAATGAGCAGTTCTTC
CASSPLTSAKSYNEQFF
>.|TRBJ1-6|TRBV7-4|12|.
TGTGCCAGCAGCCCCCCCGATTCACCCCTCCACTTT
CASSPPDSPLHF
>.|TRBJ1-5|TRBV28|14|once
TGTGCCAGCAGTTCGAGACAGTTAACTCAGCCCCAGCATTTT
CASSSRQLTQPQHF
>.|TRBJ1-1|TRBV28|16|.
TGTGCCAGCAGCCCGATAGGCGGGTTAGGGCTCACTGAAGCTTTCTTT
CASSPIGGLGLTEAFF
>.|TRBJ2-5|TRBV25-1|16|.
TGTGCCAGCAGTGATGTTCGGGGACAAACCAAAGAGACCCAGTACTTC
CASSDVRGQTKETQYF
>.|TRBJ2-2|TRBV6-1|16|.
TGTGCCAGCAGTTACCTGTCCAGGAAGGCCACCGGGGAGCTGTTTTTT
CASSYLSRKATGELFF
>TRBD1|TRBJ1-1|TRBV7-2|16|many
TGTGCCAGCAGCTTAATCCAGGGACAGTTGAACACTGAAGCTTTCTTT
CASSLIQGQLNTEAFF
>.|TRBJ2-5|TRBV11-2|16|few
TGTGCCAGCAGCTTAGATTCGGGGGCTGGGCAAGAGACCCAGTACTTC
CASSLDSGAGQETQYF
>.|TRBJ1-2|TRBV28|13|few
TGTGCCAGCAGTTTAGTATCTAACTATGGCTACACCTTC
CASSLVSNYGYTF
>TRBD1|TRBJ2-4|TRBV6-6|15|.
TGTGCCAGCAGTGACCAGGGACAGGGGGTAAACATTCAGTACTTC
CASSDQGQGVNIQYF